These T cell receptor beta chains were read from a single sample in a study of PD-L1 blockade in urothelial cancer. Clones were sequenced by immunoSEQ multiplex PCR, and TCRdb holds only the in-frame ones, with some missing. This table holds about 35,000 clones, roughly four fifths found once. Sequencing used PBMCs, obtained around atezolizumab (anti-PD-L1) treatment. The receptors stem from a man between 60 and 75 years old with urothelial cancer. Both conserved end residues are part of each CDR3. Fields, in order: clone size, J gene, V gene, D gene, CDR3 DNA, CDR3 protein. D genes are given only for firm matches. Clone size is not always given. Where it is, it says once, few, many or a class for expanded clones.

>NA|TRBJ1-1|TRBV25-1|NA
TGTGCCAGCACCCGTTCGGGGGTCAGAGCTGAAGCTTTCTTT
CASTRSGVRAEAFF
>NA|TRBJ1-5|TRBV2|NA
TGTGCCAGCAGTGTTCAGGGAGGGTGGAATAGCAATCAGCCCCAGCATTTT
CASSVQGGWNSNQPQHF
>NA|TRBJ2-7|TRBV18|NA
TGTGCCAGCTCACCACAACTAGCTCTGGGTCCCGGCCTCTACGAGCAGTACTTC
CASSPQLALGPGLYEQYF
>NA|TRBJ2-1|TRBV5-4|TRBD2
TGTGCCAGCAGCTCAGGGACTAGCGGGGGGGGACCCTACAATGAGCAGTTCTTC
CASSSGTSGGGPYNEQFF
>once|TRBJ2-2|TRBV28|TRBD2
TGTGCCAGCAGTTTCTGGACTAGCGCCGGGGAGCTGTTTTTT
CASSFWTSAGELFF
>NA|TRBJ1-2|TRBV19|NA
TGTGCCAGTAGTACCCGGGCCGGGGAATTGGCTTATGGCTACACCTTC
CASSTRAGELAYGYTF
>NA|TRBJ2-7|TRBV28|TRBD1
TGTGCCAGCAAACAAGGGGGCAAGTACGAGCAGTACTTC
CASKQGGKYEQYF
>NA|TRBJ1-2|TRBV7-2|NA
TGTGCCAGCAGCTTTGGACAGTATGGCTACACCTTC
CASSFGQYGYTF
>NA|TRBJ2-2|TRBV7-9|TRBD1
TGTGCCAGCAGCCCCCGACAGGGATCGGCCGGGGAGCTGTTTTTT
CASSPRQGSAGELFF
>NA|TRBJ1-1|TRBV6-6|NA
TGTGCCAGCAACAGGGCTGTGAACACTGAAGCTTTCTTT
CASNRAVNTEAFF
>NA|TRBJ1-1|TRBV9|NA
TGTGCCAGCAGCGCCCTTAACAGTGAAGCTTTCTTT
CASSALNSEAFF
>NA|TRBJ1-2|TRBV27|NA
TGTGCCAGCCGCTTCATCCGGGACACTAACTATGGCTACACCTTC
CASRFIRDTNYGYTF
>NA|TRBJ1-5|TRBV5-1|NA
TGCGCCAGCAGCTTGGTGCCGGATCAGCCCCAGCATTTT
CASSLVPDQPQHF
>NA|TRBJ1-6|TRBV5-6|TRBD1
TGTGCCAGCACCAAACAGGGGTTCAGTTCACCCCTCCACTTT
CASTKQGFSSPLHF
>NA|TRBJ1-1|TRBV7-2|NA
TGTGCCAGCACCCTATCGGGGGTGGGAACTGAAGCTTTCTTT
CASTLSGVGTEAFF
>once|TRBJ1-2|TRBV5-1|TRBD1
TGCGCCAGCAGCTTGGGAACAGGGGACGGCTACACCTTC
CASSLGTGDGYTF
>NA|TRBJ2-3|TRBV2|TRBD1
TGTGCCAGCCGCCGGGACAGGGGCACAGATACGCAGTATTTT
CASRRDRGTDTQYF
>few|TRBJ1-6|TRBV5-4|TRBD1
TGTGCCAGCAGCTTGCCACAGGGGGATTCACCCCTCCACTTT
CASSLPQGDSPLHF
>NA|TRBJ1-1|TRBV9|NA
TGTGCCAGCAGCCCTACAGTGAACACTGAAGCTTTCTTT
CASSPTVNTEAFF
>NA|TRBJ1-6|TRBV28|TRBD1
TGTGCCAGCAGACGAGGGACAGCCGGGGGTCCTAATTCACCCCTCCACTTT
CASRRGTAGGPNSPLHF
>NA|TRBJ1-2|TRBV5-5|TRBD1
TGTGCCAGCAGCTCACAGGGGGCGGGAGGCTACACCTTC
CASSSQGAGGYTF
>NA|TRBJ1-4|TRBV28|NA
TGTGCCAGCATAACGGGAGGGTCCACTAATGAAAAACTGTTTTTT
CASITGGSTNEKLFF
>NA|TRBJ2-3|TRBV4-2|NA
TGTGCCAGCAGCCAAGAACCTAACAGGGCTAGCACAGATACGCAGTATTTT
CASSQEPNRASTDTQYF